The 10 T cell receptor beta chains presented below share a single source sample, sequenced in a study of blood T cells in healthy people across ages (dated by TCRdb to between 2014 and 2017). Libraries were built with 5' RACE. The reads were generated on an Illumina HiSeq 2500. The second PCR ran for about 7 to 11 cycles and used a J-beta primer mix along with a sample-barcoded 5' primer. TCRdb reworked the public reads: Q25 trimming with fastp, MiXCR clone assembly, productive beta chains retained. Under each unique CDR3 protein, matching rows form one entry showing the most common genes and DNA. The sample table shows 1.5 million to 2 million distinct CDR3 sequences, and around 35% are seen once. The ten largest clones represent approximately 10% of the sample. Sequenced: blood. The receptors here all came from a woman between 25 and 40 years old in good health.

This clonotype was recorded a few times. V usage is TRBV12-3 or TRBV12-4 and J usage is TRBJ1-2; maybe TRBD1 (6 bases). V was trimmed by 1 base and J by 8 bases, leaving 11 bases between them. This CDR3 contains 13 residues. CDR3 sequence reads: CASSLGGGWGYTF. The CDR3 coding sequence is TGTGCCAGCAGTTTAGGTGGGGGCTGGGGCTACACCTTC.

There are a few counts of this clonotype. The chain recombines TRBV7-9 with TRBJ2-5, with 11 bases aligning to TRBD2. The CDR3 has 18 amino acids. The J segment lost 5 bases and the V segment lost 4 bases, leaving 15 bases of the junction unmatched. Germline V CDR1 and CDR2: SEHNR, FQNEAQ (reference sequence). CDR3: CASSSRQGLADSSETQYF. The DNA of the CDR3 is TGTGCCAGCAGCTCCAGACAGGGACTAGCGGATTCCAGCGAGACCCAGTACTTC.

V usage is TRBV6-1 and J usage is TRBJ2-6; possibly TRBD2 for D (5 bases). In germline, CDR1 is MNHNS, CDR2 SASEGT. V was trimmed by 3 bases and J by 1 base, leaving 13 bases between them. CDR3 size: 17 residues. As DNA, the CDR3 is TGTGCCAGCAGTGAGTCCCCTCGGAGGTCTGGGGCCAACGTCCTGACTTTC. This encodes CASSESPRRSGANVLTF.

This clonotype was observed a handful of times. The rearrangement joins TRBV5-1 to TRBJ1-2; 7 nucleotides line up with TRBD1. Germline values: CDR1 SGHRS, CDR2 YFSETQ. V was pared by 3 bases and J by 6 bases, with 8 bases of the junction left unmatched. The CDR3 loop spans 14 amino acids. The CDR3 DNA is TGCGCCAGCAGCTCGACAGGGTGGGATCATGGCTACACCTTC. This encodes CASSSTGWDHGYTF.

In DNA, the CDR3 is TGCAGTGCTAGAGTCGTGGGGGAGGGAGCCAAAAACATTCAGTACTTC. Amino acids: CSARVVGEGAKNIQYF. The chain joins TRBV20-1 to TRBJ2-4, with TRBD2 identical over 7 bases. V lost 1 base to trimming and J lost 0 bases; unmatched junction nucleotides: 6. The germline V gene encodes CDR1 DFQATT and CDR2 SNEGSKA (reference sequence). The CDR3 is 16 amino acids.

This clonotype was detected a few times. V usage is TRBV30 and J usage is TRBJ2-7; D gene unclear. The CDR3 runs to 12 residues. Trimming shortened V by 3 bases and J by 5 bases, and 11 bases separated the two germline ends. CDR1 is GTSNPN and CDR2 is SVGIG in the germline V gene (reference sequence). CDR3 loop: CAWRWATDEQYF. The DNA for the CDR3 is TGTGCCTGGAGGTGGGCTACGGACGAGCAGTACTTC.

This clonotype was recorded at least ten times. This chain joins TRBV4-1 and TRBJ2-5; 10 positions match TRBD2. The J segment lost 4 bases and the V segment lost 1 base, leaving 15 bases of the junction unmatched. The CDR3 contains 19 residues. The germline V gene encodes CDR1 MGHRA and CDR2 YSYEKL. CDR3 in DNA: TGCGCCAGCAGCCAAGGAAACTTCCTAGCGGGGGACCTCCGAGAGACCCAGTACTTC. This codes for CASSQGNFLAGDLRETQYF.

This clonotype has a handful of counts. This sequence joins TRBV20-1 and TRBJ2-1; D is possibly TRBD2 (5 bases). The CDR3 extends over 14 amino acids. Germline V gives CDR1 DFQATT, CDR2 SNEGSKA (reference sequence). V was cut by 0 bases and J by 3 bases, with 9 bases left in between. CDR3 sequence: CSARDIGNYNEQFF. The CDR3, as DNA: TGCAGTGCTAGAGATATCGGGAACTACAATGAGCAGTTCTTC.

This clonotype was detected only a few times. The J gene is TRBJ2-7, the V gene TRBV6-1; perhaps D is TRBD1 or TRBD2 (5 bases each). The CDR3 covers 14 residues. Trimming pared 7 bases from V and 6 bases from J, leaving 19 bases between. The germline CDR1 and CDR2 sequences are MNHNS and SASEGT. The DNA for the CDR3 is TGTGCCAGCAACCCCGGGGCCTACACCTCCGAGCAGTACTTC. Its protein product is CASNPGAYTSEQYF.

This clonotype was counted many times. The chain employs TRBV5-1 and TRBJ2-7; a possible D gene is TRBD2 (6 bases). Germline assignment: CDR1 SGHRS and CDR2 YFSETQ. This CDR3 is 14 amino acids long. Trimming removed 0 bases at V and 3 bases at J, with 10 bases between. The CDR3 DNA reads TGCGCCAGCAGCTTGGTGGAGGGGAGCTACGAGCAGTACTTC. This encodes CASSLVEGSYEQYF.